This TCR beta chain originates from a study of shared clonotypes between healthy human individuals. Whole-study results and caveats: Researchers sampled blood only, noting tissue repertoires likely differ.

About this clone itself: The antigen is not known.

The V gene's germline CDR1 is MNHEY and CDR2 SMNVEV (reference sequence). This CDR3 has 16 residues. J lost 4 bases, V lost 6 bases, and 12 bases had no gene match. The naive CD8 subset, CD45RO-negative cells positively selected for CCR7, excluded terminally differentiated effector memory CD45RA+ cells. Assay execution proceeded at the deep level. TCRdb's table, derived via immunoSEQ multiplex PCR, lists solely in-frame clones and lacks some. Of roughly 2.1 million clones listed, just over 90% were seen once; the top ten hold 1.5% to 2%. The sequencing sample was made of naive CD8+ T cells from PBMCs. This receptor was obtained from a man aged 18 to 35 in good health. Some clones in this sample may be carry-over from other donors' samples. The V gene is TRBV27, the J gene TRBJ1-1; the match to TRBD1 covers 9 bases. CDR3: CASSPLMTGGITEAFF. The CDR3 bases are TGTGCCAGCAGCCCCTTGATGACAGGGGGAATCACTGAAGCTTTCTTT.